The 26 T cell receptor beta chains below were found in one sample sequenced in a study of response to subunit inactivated influenza vaccine. TCRdb reprocessed the RT-PCR reads via MiXCR and lists one record per CDR3 protein. The sample holds 650,000 to 800,000 distinct CDR3 sequences, approximately 15% seen once. The specimen comprised PBMCs from blood, sampled 14 to 15 days before vaccination. The source is a man aged 50 or older who received an inactivated influenza vaccine.

This clonotype was seen more than once but under ten times. CDR3 sequence: CASSLQPGLAGPNEQYF. The CDR3, as DNA: TGCGCCAGCAGCTTGCAGCCGGGACTAGCGGGCCCCAACGAGCAGTACTTC. The rearrangement uses TRBV5-1 and TRBJ2-7; 12 positions match TRBD2. The CDR3 is 17 residues long. V dropped 1 base and J dropped 5; count of bases not matched to a gene: 10. The germline gives CDR1 SGHRS, CDR2 YFSETQ.

The chain combines TRBV6-5 with TRBJ1-1; 8 bases map to TRBD1. Per germline, CDR1 MNHEY and CDR2 SVGAGI. V shed 6 bases and J 0 bases; nucleotides not matched to a gene: 12. There are 17 residues in the CDR3. This CDR3 is CASSYGRTGKLNTEAFF. CDR3 nucleotides: TGTGCCAGCAGCTACGGTCGGACAGGGAAGTTGAACACTGAAGCTTTCTTT.

This clonotype was seen a few times. The chain carries TRBV7-9 and TRBJ1-1, with D hard to call. This CDR3 region has 13 residues. The germline V gene has CDR1 SEHNR and CDR2 FQNEAQ (reference sequence). V was trimmed by 5 bases and J by 7 bases, leaving 14 bases between them. CDR3 in DNA: TGTGCCAGCAGCAACGGCCCTCAGATTGAAGCTTTCTTT. As protein: CASSNGPQIEAFF.

This clonotype was observed a few times. The V gene is TRBV20-1, the J gene TRBJ2-7; 8 bases are shared with TRBD2. CDR3 length: 16 residues. Germline CDR1 reads DFQATT; CDR2 reads SNEGSKA (reference sequence). J lost 7 bases, V lost 5 bases, and 19 bases had no gene match. The CDR3 region is CSALGVAGSAAGEQYF. In DNA form, the CDR3 reads TGCAGTGCTCTCGGAGTAGCGGGGTCGGCCGCTGGGGAGCAGTACTTC.

This clonotype has just a few counts. The chain couples TRBV20-1 to TRBJ2-3; 12 positions match TRBD2. The CDR3 contains 18 residues. V lost 1 base and J lost 0; bases outside the gene matches: 8. Per germline, CDR1 DFQATT and CDR2 SNEGSKA (reference sequence). This CDR3 reads CSARVLAGGRISTDTQYF. For the CDR3, the DNA is TGCAGTGCTAGAGTTCTAGCGGGGGGGCGCATTAGCACAGATACGCAGTATTTT.

This clonotype was picked up many times. V is TRBV6-2 or TRBV6-3 and J is TRBJ1-1; tentative D call: TRBD1 (5 bases). CDR1 MNHEY and CDR2 SVGEGT come from the germline V gene. This CDR3 region has 15 residues. Deletions cut 6 bases from V and 1 base from J, with 15 bases between. Here the CDR3 reads CASSDGDRANTEAFF. CDR3 DNA sequence: TGTGCCAGCAGCGACGGGGACCGAGCGAACACTGAAGCTTTCTTT.

The sample holds a few counts of this clonotype. The chain joins TRBV30 to TRBJ2-1, with TRBD2 identical over 7 bases. Germline CDR1 and CDR2: GTSNPN and SVGIG (reference sequence). The length of the CDR3 is 14 residues. The J segment lost 13 bases and the V segment lost 7 bases, leaving 19 bases of the junction unmatched. CDR3 DNA sequence: TGTGCCTCGATAAGACTAGCTTATACCATGGTCCAGTTCTTC. Amino acids: CASIRLAYTMVQFF. Together with reference TRBV30 and TRBJ2-1, the CDR3 gives the full variable domain: SQTIHQWPATLVQPVGSPLSLECTVEGTSNPNLYWYRQAAGRGLQLLFYSVGIGQISSEVPQNLSASRPQDRQFILSSKKLLLSDSGFYLCASIRLAYTMVQFFGPGTRLTVL.

The chain has TRBV6-2 or TRBV6-3 and TRBJ2-3, with D perhaps TRBD2 (6 bases). The V gene lost 10 bases and the J gene lost 3 bases, with 17 bases spanning the gap. From germline, CDR1 is MNHEY and CDR2 SVGEGT. This CDR3 region has 14 residues. CDR3 residues: CATSGDLITDTQYF. The CDR3 DNA follows: TGTGCCACATCGGGGGACTTAATAACAGATACGCAGTATTTT.

The rearrangement uses TRBV19 and TRBJ2-1; the D is unclear. CDR1 is LNHDA and CDR2 is SQIVND in the germline V gene (reference sequence). This CDR3 has 12 residues. V was trimmed by 2 bases and J by 11 bases, leaving 10 bases between them. The CDR3 here is CASSITGRQQFF. The CDR3, as DNA: TGTGCCAGTAGTATAACCGGACGGCAGCAGTTCTTC. Full variable domain (remainder filled in from reference TRBV19 and TRBJ2-1): DGGITQSPKYLFRKEGQNVTLSCEQNLNHDAMYWYRQDPGQGLRLIYYSQIVNDFQKGDIAEGYSVSREKKESFPLTVTSAQKNPTAFYLCASSITGRQQFFGPGTRLTVL.

This clonotype was seen a few times. The CDR3: CASSLGVYLAKNIQYF. The CDR3 nucleotides read TGTGCCAGCAGCTTAGGAGTTTACTTAGCCAAAAACATTCAGTACTTC. This chain uses TRBV7-2 with TRBJ2-4, with D uncertain. The CDR3 consists of 16 residues. Trimming shortened V by 1 base and J by 0 bases, and 10 bases separated the two germline ends. The germline V gene encodes CDR1 SGHTA and CDR2 FQGNSA.

The table lists this clonotype with a few counts. The V call is TRBV10-3, the J call TRBJ2-5; 10 bases map to TRBD2. V gave up 10 bases and J gave up 5 bases; unmatched junction bases: 25. Per germline, CDR1 ENHRY and CDR2 SYGVKD. The CDR3 runs 19 residues. The DNA for the CDR3 is TGTGCCACCACCACCCTCAACCTTGGCCAGCGGGGGGGCCGGGAGACCCAGTACTTC. Residues: CATTTLNLGQRGGRETQYF.

This clonotype has at least ten counts. This chain connects TRBV5-5 to TRBJ1-1; D is undetermined. This CDR3 comprises 14 residues. Trimming took off 0 bases at V and 4 bases at J, with 10 bases between the two ends. From germline, CDR1 is SGHKS and CDR2 YYEKEE (reference sequence). CDR3 amino acids: CASSLGLRSTEAFF. CDR3 nucleotides: TGTGCCAGCAGCTTGGGACTCAGGAGCACTGAAGCTTTCTTT.

At least ten counts were recorded for this clonotype. The chain carries TRBV12-3 or TRBV12-4 and TRBJ2-7; a possible D gene is TRBD2 (5 bases). Deletions cut 6 bases from V and 3 bases from J, with 21 bases between. CDR3 length equals 16 residues. The CDR3 region has the DNA TGTGCCAGCAGCAGCTCTTATCCGGGAAAAGGCTACGAGCAGTACTTC. Protein: CASSSSYPGKGYEQYF.

This chain uses TRBV11-1 with TRBJ2-7; D may be TRBD1 (6 bases). CDR3 length equals 18 residues. Per germline, CDR1 SGHAT and CDR2 FQDESV (reference sequence). The V and J ends lost 2 bases and 1 base respectively, with 21 bases between them. The CDR3 loop is CASSLRESGVKDSYEQYF. The CDR3 DNA sequence: TGTGCCAGCAGCTTAAGAGAGTCAGGGGTAAAGGATTCCTACGAGCAGTACTTC.

This clonotype was recorded at least ten times. V gene TRBV12-3 or TRBV12-4 combines with J gene TRBJ2-1; 8 bases fit TRBD2. This CDR3 has 15 residues. V was pared by 4 bases and J by 6 bases, with 8 bases of the junction left unmatched. This CDR3 is CASSSLAGLGNEQFF. The CDR3 DNA is TGTGCCAGCAGTTCTTTAGCGGGATTGGGCAATGAGCAGTTCTTC.

Comment on this clonotype: The junction and the germline gene differ at one end; a read error may be behind it. The gene calls are TRBV20-1 and TRBJ1-5, with D perhaps matching TRBD1 (5 bases). Germline-derived CDR1 and CDR2 are DFQATT and SNEGSKA (reference sequence). The CDR3 has 16 amino acids. The CDR3 sequence: CCARAGGGVSNQPQHF. DNA of the CDR3: TGCTGTGCTAGAGCGGGGGGAGGGGTGAGCAATCAGCCCCAGCATTTT.

V is TRBV5-5 and J is TRBJ2-1; D not certain. There are 15 residues in the CDR3. The germline CDR1 and CDR2 sequences are SGHKS and YYEKEE (reference sequence). V lost 0 bases and J 3 bases, leaving 10 bases between the germline ends. CDR3 sequence: CASSLEWTVYNEQFF. The CDR3 DNA reads TGTGCCAGCAGCTTGGAGTGGACGGTCTACAATGAGCAGTTCTTC.

CDR3 sequence (DNA): TGCAGTGCTAGAGTTGGGAACAGGGGGCTCACTGAAGCTTTCTTT. Its translation is CSARVGNRGLTEAFF. V usage is TRBV20-1 and J usage is TRBJ1-1, with TRBD1 matching over 9 bases. Losses at the gene ends were 1 base for V and 4 bases for J; bases not matched to a gene: 7. Germline lookup yields CDR1 DFQATT and CDR2 SNEGSKA (reference sequence). The CDR3 runs to 15 residues.

This clonotype came up a few times. The genes are TRBV5-1 and TRBJ1-6, with 7 nucleotides matching TRBD1. The germline CDR1 and CDR2 sequences are SGHRS and YFSETQ. The CDR3 is 15 amino acids. V lost 3 bases to trimming and J lost 3 bases; unmatched junction nucleotides: 3. CDR3 loop: CASSSNRGYNSPLHF. CDR3 DNA sequence: TGCGCCAGCAGCTCTAACAGGGGCTATAATTCACCCCTCCACTTT.

This clonotype was detected a few times. In nucleotides, the CDR3 is TGTGCCAGCAGCCAAGGGCGAGGGGAGTACAATGAGCAGTTCTTC. Translating gives CASSQGRGEYNEQFF. The chain is built from TRBV3-1 and TRBJ2-1; the D call may be TRBD1 or TRBD2 (5 bases each). CDR3 length equals 15 residues. V was cut by 1 base and J by 4 bases, with 11 bases left in between. Per the germline V gene, CDR1 is LGHDT and CDR2 is YNNKEL (reference sequence).

The chain employs TRBV7-9 and TRBJ2-2; D remains unclear. V was clipped by 1 base and J by 7 bases, with 16 bases between them. Germline loops: CDR1 SEHNR, CDR2 FQNEAQ (reference sequence). This CDR3 region has 16 residues. The CDR3 protein is CASSLGQTSWHGELFF. CDR3 coding DNA: TGTGCCAGCAGCTTAGGGCAGACATCGTGGCACGGGGAGCTGTTTTTT.

This chain connects TRBV20-1 to TRBJ1-5, with D unclear. This CDR3 region has 16 residues. CDR1 DFQATT and CDR2 SNEGSKA come from the germline V gene (reference sequence). The V and J ends lost 0 bases and 2 bases respectively, with 14 bases between them. CDR3 DNA sequence: TGCAGTGCTAGAGAGAGAGGCTGGTCGGGCAATCAGCCCCAGCATTTT. Protein sequence: CSARERGWSGNQPQHF.

The chain links TRBV14 to TRBJ2-1; 10 nucleotides match TRBD2. Germline V gene lookup returns CDR1 SGHDN and CDR2 FVKESK. V dropped 7 bases and J dropped 9; count of bases not matched to a gene: 12. This CDR3 has 15 residues. DNA of the CDR3: TGTGCCAGCACCCGAGCGGGGGGGCAATTTGGTGAGCAGTTCTTC. Residues: CASTRAGGQFGEQFF.

The chain combines TRBV20-1 with TRBJ2-1, with 8 bases lining up with TRBD2. Germline V lookup: CDR1 DFQATT, CDR2 SNEGSKA (reference sequence). This CDR3 region has 14 residues. The V segment lost 4 bases and the J segment 8 bases; nucleotides outside the gene matches: 10. This CDR3 is CSAIRGAGVYEQFF. CDR3 in DNA: TGCAGTGCTATCCGGGGAGCGGGAGTTTATGAGCAGTTCTTC.

This clonotype was found a few times. This chain links TRBV20-1 with TRBJ2-3; TRBD2 matches at 8 bases. From germline, CDR1 is DFQATT and CDR2 SNEGSKA (reference sequence). The length of the CDR3 is 16 residues. The J segment lost 5 bases and the V segment lost 0 bases, leaving 10 bases of the junction unmatched. The CDR3 DNA reads TGCAGTGCTAGAGATGGATCGGGGGGGCGGGGAGATACGCAGTATTTT. Its translation: CSARDGSGGRGDTQYF.

The V gene is TRBV29-1, the J gene TRBJ2-7, with 7 bases matching TRBD1. Germline trimming cut 2 bases from V and 1 base from J; bases unmatched to any gene: 11. Germline CDR1 and CDR2: SQVTM and ANQGSEA. This CDR3 is built from 16 residues. The CDR3 DNA sequence: TGCAGCGTTGAATGGAGGCGCAGGGGGAATTCCTACGAGCAGTACTTC. Its translation: CSVEWRRRGNSYEQYF.